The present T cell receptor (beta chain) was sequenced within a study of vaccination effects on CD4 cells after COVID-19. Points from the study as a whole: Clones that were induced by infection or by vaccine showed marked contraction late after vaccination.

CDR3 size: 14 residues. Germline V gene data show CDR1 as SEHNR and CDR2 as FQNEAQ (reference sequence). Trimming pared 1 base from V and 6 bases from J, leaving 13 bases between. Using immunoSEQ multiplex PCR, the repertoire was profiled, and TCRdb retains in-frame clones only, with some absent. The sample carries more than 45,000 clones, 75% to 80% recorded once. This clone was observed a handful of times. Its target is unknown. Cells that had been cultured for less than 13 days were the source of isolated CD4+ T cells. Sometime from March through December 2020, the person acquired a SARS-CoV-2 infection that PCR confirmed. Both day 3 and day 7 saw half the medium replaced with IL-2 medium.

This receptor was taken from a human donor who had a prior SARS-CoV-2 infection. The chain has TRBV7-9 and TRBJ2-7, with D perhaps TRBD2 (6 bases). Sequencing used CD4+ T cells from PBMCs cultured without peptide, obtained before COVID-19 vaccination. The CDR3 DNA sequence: TGTGCCAGCAGCTTAGGACTAGTGGGGCCCGAGCAGTACTTC. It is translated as CASSLGLVGPEQYF.